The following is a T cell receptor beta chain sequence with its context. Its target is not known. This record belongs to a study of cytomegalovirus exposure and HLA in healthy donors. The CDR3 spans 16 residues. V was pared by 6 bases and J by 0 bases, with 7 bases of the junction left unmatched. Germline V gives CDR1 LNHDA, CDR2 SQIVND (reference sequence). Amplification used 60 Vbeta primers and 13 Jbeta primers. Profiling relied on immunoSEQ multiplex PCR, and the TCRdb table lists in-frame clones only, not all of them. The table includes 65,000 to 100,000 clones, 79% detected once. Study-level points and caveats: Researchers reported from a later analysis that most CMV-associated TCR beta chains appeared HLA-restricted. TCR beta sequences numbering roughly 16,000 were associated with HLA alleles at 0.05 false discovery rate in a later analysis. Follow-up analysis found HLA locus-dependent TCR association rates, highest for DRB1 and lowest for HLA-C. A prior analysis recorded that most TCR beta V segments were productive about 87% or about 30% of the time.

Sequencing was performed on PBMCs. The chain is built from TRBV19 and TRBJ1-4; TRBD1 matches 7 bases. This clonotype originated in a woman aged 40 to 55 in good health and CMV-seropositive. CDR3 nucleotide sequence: TGTGCCAGTAGAGATCAGGGGGTTGCAACTAATGAAAAACTGTTTTTT. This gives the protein CASRDQGVATNEKLFF. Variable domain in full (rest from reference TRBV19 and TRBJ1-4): DGGITQSPKYLFRKEGQNVTLSCEQNLNHDAMYWYRQDPGQGLRLIYYSQIVNDFQKGDIAEGYSVSREKKESFPLTVTSAQKNPTAFYLCASRDQGVATNEKLFFGSGTQLSVL.